The clone carrying this TCR beta chain was detected only once. This table comes from immunoSEQ multiplex PCR, and its TCRdb copy is limited to in-frame clones, with some not included. The sample contains approximately 280,000 clones, around nine tenths of which appear only once. Germline CDR1 and CDR2: MNHEY and SVGEGT. The CDR3 consists of 16 residues. Losses at the gene ends were 0 bases for V and 7 bases for J; bases not matched to a gene: 4. The sample originates from a study of blood T cell repertoires in COVID-19. The origin of this receptor is a woman younger than 30 who had recovered from COVID-19. This chain links TRBV6-2 or TRBV6-3 with TRBJ1-6, with TRBD1 matching 9 bases. The sequencing input was PBMCs or T cells enriched from blood (not recorded which). CDR3 in amino acids: CASSYSGQGVNSPLHF. The CDR3 nucleotides read TGTGCCAGCAGTTACTCGGGACAGGGAGTAAATTCACCCCTCCACTTT.